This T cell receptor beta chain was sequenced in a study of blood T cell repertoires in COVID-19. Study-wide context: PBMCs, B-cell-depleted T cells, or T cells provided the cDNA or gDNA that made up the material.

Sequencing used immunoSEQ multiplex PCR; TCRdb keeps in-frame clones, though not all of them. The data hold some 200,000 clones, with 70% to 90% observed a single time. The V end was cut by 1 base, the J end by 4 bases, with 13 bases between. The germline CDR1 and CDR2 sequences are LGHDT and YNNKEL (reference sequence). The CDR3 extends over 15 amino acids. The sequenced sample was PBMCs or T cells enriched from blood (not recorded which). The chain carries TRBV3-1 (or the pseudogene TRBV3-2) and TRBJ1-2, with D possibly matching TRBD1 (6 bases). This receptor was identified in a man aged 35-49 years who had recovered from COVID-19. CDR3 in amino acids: CASSQGGQFAYGYTF. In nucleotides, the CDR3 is TGTGCCAGCAGCCAAGGTGGACAGTTTGCCTATGGCTACACCTTC.